Presented here are 8 T cell receptor beta chains from one specimen sequenced in a study of T-cell memory formation after mild COVID-19. Via MiXCR, TCRdb re-called the 5' RACE reads, giving one row per CDR3 protein. The sample yields around 300,000 distinct CDR3 sequences, roughly an eighth seen once. The sample taken for sequencing was PBMCs or a T cell subset sorted from them (not recorded which). These receptors were collected from a man younger than 35 who had mild COVID-19 (a few samples of this study predate the infection). Cell type and time point are not known.

The table lists this clonotype with a few counts. The CDR3 is CASSEYSQETQYF. In DNA form, the CDR3 reads TGTGCCAGCAGTGAGTACAGCCAAGAGACCCAGTACTTC. The V and J genes are TRBV2 and TRBJ2-5, with unresolved D. V dropped 3 bases and J dropped 1 base, with 6 bases sitting between them. This CDR3 region has 13 residues. Germline V lookup: CDR1 SNHLY, CDR2 FYNNEI.

V gene TRBV19 combines with J gene TRBJ2-1; no definite D call. Germline V gives CDR1 LNHDA, CDR2 SQIVND (reference sequence). V shed 4 bases and J shed 2 bases, with 6 bases lying between them. The CDR3 has 13 residues. CDR3 DNA: TGTGCCAGTAGTACGGTAACCTACAATGAGCAGTTCTTC. This gives the protein CASSTVTYNEQFF. Complete variable domain (other parts from reference TRBV19 and TRBJ2-1): DGGITQSPKYLFRKEGQNVTLSCEQNLNHDAMYWYRQDPGQGLRLIYYSQIVNDFQKGDIAEGYSVSREKKESFPLTVTSAQKNPTAFYLCASSTVTYNEQFFGPGTRLTVL.

This clonotype was detected only a few times. The chain combines TRBV4-3 with TRBJ2-1, with TRBD2 matching 11 bases. The CDR3 contains 16 residues. Germline values: CDR1 LGHNA, CDR2 YSLEER. J lost 4 bases, V lost 2 bases, and 4 bases had no gene match. In DNA form, the CDR3 reads TGCGCCAGCAGCCAATTGACTAGCGGGAAATACAATGAGCAGTTCTTC. Amino acid sequence: CASSQLTSGKYNEQFF.

This clonotype showed up just a few times. The rearrangement links TRBV6-2 or TRBV6-3 to TRBJ2-4; perhaps TRBD1 as D (6 bases). Germline V gives CDR1 MNHEY, CDR2 SVGEGT. The CDR3 contains 15 residues. Trimming pared 7 bases from V and 4 bases from J, leaving 17 bases between. The CDR3 DNA sequence: TGTGCCAGCAAATACGGTGGGCAGGGGAAAAACATTCAGTACTTC. It yields the protein CASKYGGQGKNIQYF.

The table lists this clonotype with a few counts. The chain combines TRBV5-5 with TRBJ2-7, with 7 bases lining up with TRBD2. The germline V gene encodes CDR1 SGHKS and CDR2 YYEKEE (reference sequence). J lost 1 base, V lost 5 bases, and 0 bases had no gene match. This CDR3 is built from 12 residues. The CDR3, as DNA: TGTGCCAGCAGGGGGGGGTCCTACGAGCAGTACGTC. As protein: CASRGGSYEQYV.

The rearrangement links TRBV12-3 or TRBV12-4 to TRBJ2-5; 10 bases fit TRBD1. The CDR3 length is 15 residues. With V trimmed by 5 bases and J by 3 bases, 6 bases remained unmatched. The CDR3 protein is CASSRPGQGKETQYF. The DNA of the CDR3 is TGTGCCAGCAGTAGACCGGGACAGGGGAAAGAGACCCAGTACTTC.

This clonotype was observed at least ten times. The J gene is TRBJ2-4, the V gene TRBV7-8; D is undetermined. Trimming left V 6 bases short and J 0 bases short, with 18 bases between. Germline loops: CDR1 SGHVS, CDR2 FQNEAQ. The CDR3 contains 17 residues. The DNA of the CDR3 is TGTGCCAGCAGTCAGGTGGGCAGGACCCTAGCCAAAAACATTCAGTACTTC. Amino acids: CASSQVGRTLAKNIQYF.

The chain is built from TRBV4-2 and TRBJ1-2; TRBD1 agrees at 11 bases. Germline values: CDR1 LGHNA, CDR2 YNFKEQ. This CDR3 has 16 residues. Losses at the gene ends were 2 bases for V and 8 bases for J; bases not matched to a gene: 10. CDR3 sequence: CASSQYTEDRGPGYTF. In DNA, the CDR3 is TGTGCCAGCAGCCAATATACCGAGGACAGGGGGCCCGGCTACACCTTC.